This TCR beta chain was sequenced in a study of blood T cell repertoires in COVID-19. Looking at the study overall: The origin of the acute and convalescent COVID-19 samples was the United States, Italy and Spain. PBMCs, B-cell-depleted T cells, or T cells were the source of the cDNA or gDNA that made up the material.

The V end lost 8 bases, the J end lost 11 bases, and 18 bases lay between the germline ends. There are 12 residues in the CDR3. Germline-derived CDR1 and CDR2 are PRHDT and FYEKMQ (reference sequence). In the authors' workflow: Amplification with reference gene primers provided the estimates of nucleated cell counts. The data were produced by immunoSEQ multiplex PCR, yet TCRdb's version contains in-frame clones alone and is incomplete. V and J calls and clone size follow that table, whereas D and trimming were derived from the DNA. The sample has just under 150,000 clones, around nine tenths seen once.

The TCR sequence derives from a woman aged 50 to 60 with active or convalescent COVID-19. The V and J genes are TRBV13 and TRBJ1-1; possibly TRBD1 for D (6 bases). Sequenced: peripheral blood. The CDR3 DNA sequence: TGTGCCAGCCAGGGGCTGGTCCCGCCCGCTTTCTTT. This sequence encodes CASQGLVPPAFF.